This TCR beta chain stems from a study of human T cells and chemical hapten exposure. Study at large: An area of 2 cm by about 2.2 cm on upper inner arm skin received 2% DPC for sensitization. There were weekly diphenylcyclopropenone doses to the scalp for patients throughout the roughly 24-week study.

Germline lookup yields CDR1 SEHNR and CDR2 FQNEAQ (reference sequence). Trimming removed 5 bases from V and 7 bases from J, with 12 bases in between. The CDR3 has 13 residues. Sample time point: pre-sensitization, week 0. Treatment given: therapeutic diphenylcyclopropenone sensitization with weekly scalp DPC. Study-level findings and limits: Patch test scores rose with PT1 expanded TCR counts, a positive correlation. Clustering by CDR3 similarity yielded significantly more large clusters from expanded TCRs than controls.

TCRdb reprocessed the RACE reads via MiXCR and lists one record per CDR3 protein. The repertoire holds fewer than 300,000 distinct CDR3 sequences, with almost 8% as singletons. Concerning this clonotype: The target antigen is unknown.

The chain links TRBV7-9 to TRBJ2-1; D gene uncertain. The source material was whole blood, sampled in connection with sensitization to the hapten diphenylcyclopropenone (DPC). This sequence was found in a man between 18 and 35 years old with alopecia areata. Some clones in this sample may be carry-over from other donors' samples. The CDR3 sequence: CASSATHSNEQFF. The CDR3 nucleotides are TGTGCCAGCAGCGCGACCCACAGTAATGAGCAGTTCTTC.